This T cell receptor beta chain is drawn from a study of OX40 agonist ivuxolimab in advanced cancers. Study details: While on treatment, patients had intravenous ivuxolimab at 0.01 to 10 mg/kg every 2 weeks.

Regarding this clone: Its antigen is unidentified.

The method was immunoSEQ multiplex PCR; TCRdb's version includes in-frame clones alone and lacks a portion of them. The sample lists 50,000 to 55,000 clones, roughly 84% seen once, with less than 2% in the top ten. Study-level results: More expanded clones were seen, on average, in CD8+ T cells than in CD4+.

The sequenced sample was CD4+ or CD8+ T cells sorted from blood, obtained in a trial of the OX40 agonist ivuxolimab. This receptor was taken from an adult with an advanced solid tumor such as melanoma, head and neck, liver or kidney cancer.

CDR3: CASSLGLAGGDTQYF. The CDR3 bases are TGTGCCAGCAGCTTGGGGCTAGCGGGGGGCGATACGCAGTATTTT. This chain links TRBV5-6 with TRBJ2-3; 11 bases are shared with TRBD2. The junction had 3 bases not matched to a gene; V was cut back by 0 bases and J by 6 bases. The germline V gene has CDR1 SGHDT and CDR2 YYEEEE. CDR3 length: 15 amino acids.